The present T cell receptor beta chain was sequenced within a study of blood T cell repertoires in COVID-19. Overall study: Sites in the United States, Italy and Spain provided acute and convalescent COVID-19 samples. The cDNA or gDNA used as material had been derived from T cells, B-cell-depleted T cells, or PBMCs.

Trimming left V 2 bases short and J 4 bases short, with 9 bases between. Germline CDR1 and CDR2: MNHEY and SVGAGI. The CDR3 contains 14 residues. Original data processing: Estimates of nucleated cell counts were drawn from the amplification of reference gene primers. Repertoires were generated with immunoSEQ multiplex PCR, while TCRdb's copy carries only in-frame clones and drops some. The DNA was the basis for D and trimming; V, J and clone size are from that table. The sample has 300,000 or so clones, around 84% seen once; the top ten hold 1% to 1.5%. This clone appeared a single time. The TCR originated in a man between 65 and 85 years old with acute or convalescent COVID-19. Sequenced material: peripheral blood. The chain has TRBV6-5 and TRBJ1-5; D may be TRBD1 (5 bases). The CDR3 DNA reads TGTGCCAGCAGTTACGGAGGGGAGAATCAGCCCCAGCATTTT. Its protein is CASSYGGENQPQHF.